This T cell receptor beta chain emerged from a study of T cell responses to AZD1222 COVID-19 vaccine. Findings of the study overall: Clonal diversity may have been underestimated in mostly white British donors. With two AZD1222 doses given, Spike-specific TCR breadth and depth both rose. Repertoire sampling occurred only after the peak T cell response. Baseline seropositivity characterized only six AZD1222 recipients.

Clones were read by immunoSEQ multiplex PCR, and TCRdb kept only the in-frame ones, dropping some. The sample includes tens of thousands of clones, about 90% seen only once; the top ten take about 6%. With respect to this clone: Antigen: not known.

Looked up from germline, CDR1 is MRHNA and CDR2 is SNTAGT. This CDR3 has 14 residues. Trimming removed 3 bases at V and 4 bases at J, with 9 bases between. This sample comprised peripheral blood, obtained 28 days after the second dose of the MenACWY control vaccine. The chain has TRBV6-4 and TRBJ2-2; D may match TRBD1 or TRBD2 (5 bases each). The source is an adult who received the MenACWY meningococcal vaccine as a control. CDR3 sequence reads: CASSERGGTGELFF. CDR3 sequence (DNA): TGTGCCAGCAGTGAGAGGGGCGGCACCGGGGAGCTGTTTTTT.